A single sample gave rise to the 27 T cell receptor beta chains below, sequenced in a study of blood T cell repertoires in COVID-19. Sequencing was performed with immunoSEQ multiplex PCR; in TCRdb, only in-frame clones are kept and a portion is missing. The sample includes hundreds of thousands of clones, around nine tenths of them seen just once. Sequencing was performed on PBMCs or T cells enriched from blood (not recorded which). Receptors originate from a woman aged 40-49 years who had recovered from COVID-19.

This clone was observed a few times. The chain uses TRBV7-8 and TRBJ2-7, with 9 bases lining up with TRBD1. Germline V lookup: CDR1 SGHVS, CDR2 FQNEAQ. The CDR3 consists of 16 residues. The V and J ends lost 5 bases and 3 bases, in that order; junction bases with no gene match: 11. CDR3 DNA: TGTGCCAGCAGCGTCACCCCGGGACAGGGTAACTACGAGCAGTACTTC. Amino acids: CASSVTPGQGNYEQYF.

This clone appeared a few times. The chain links TRBV9 to TRBJ2-7; D call uncertain. Germline assignment: CDR1 SGDLS and CDR2 YYNGEE. Trimming pared 4 bases from V and 2 bases from J, leaving 13 bases between. The length of the CDR3 is 14 residues. The CDR3 region has the DNA TGTGCCAGCAGCCCCCGGGTCTCGGCCTACGAGCAGTACTTC. Residues: CASSPRVSAYEQYF.

The rearrangement uses TRBV7-3 and TRBJ1-6; D possibly corresponds to TRBD1 (5 bases). The CDR3 is 16 residues long. Germline V gives CDR1 SGHTA, CDR2 FQGTGA. The V gene lost 0 bases and the J gene lost 8 bases, with 14 bases spanning the gap. CDR3 sequence (DNA): TGTGCCAGCAGCTTAACAGGACAAGGGGCCTATTCACCCCTCCACTTT. Translated, it gives CASSLTGQGAYSPLHF.

The chain combines TRBV24-1 with TRBJ1-5, with D tentatively TRBD1 (5 bases). The germline CDR1 and CDR2 sequences are KGHDR and SFDVKD. V lost 4 bases and J 4 bases, leaving 7 bases between the germline ends. CDR3 size: 13 residues. CDR3 amino acids: CATSERQNQPQHF. CDR3 nucleotide sequence: TGTGCCACCAGTGAGAGACAGAATCAGCCCCAGCATTTT.

The chain is built from TRBV2 and TRBJ2-2, with TRBD1 matching over 9 bases. Germline lookup yields CDR1 SNHLY and CDR2 FYNNEI. The CDR3 has 14 amino acids. V was clipped by 10 bases and J by 0 bases; unmatched bases: 3. This chain's CDR3 is CATGTGTNTGELFF. DNA for the CDR3: TGTGCCACCGGGACAGGGACGAACACCGGGGAGCTGTTTTTT.

CDR3 sequence reads: CASTSTSGSYNEQFF. The CDR3 bases are TGTGCCAGCACCTCGACTAGCGGGAGTTACAATGAGCAGTTCTTC. V usage is TRBV3-1 (or the pseudogene TRBV3-2) and J usage is TRBJ2-1, with 12 bases identical to TRBD2. This CDR3 has 15 residues. Trimming removed 7 bases from V and 4 bases from J; junction bases left unmatched: 5. Looked up from germline, CDR1 is LGHDT and CDR2 is YNNKEL (reference sequence).

A single count supports this clone. The chain joins TRBV19 to TRBJ1-5, with D perhaps matching TRBD1 (5 bases). Trimming took off 10 bases at V and 5 bases at J, with 18 bases between the two ends. Per germline, CDR1 LNHDA and CDR2 SQIVND (reference sequence). The CDR3 contains 14 residues. CDR3 protein: CATTSGWGDQPQHF. CDR3 nucleotides: TGTGCCACCACCAGTGGCTGGGGGGATCAGCCCCAGCATTTT.

The chain recombines TRBV9 with TRBJ1-1, with 7 bases matching TRBD1. The CDR3 consists of 14 residues. The trim removed 0 bases at V and 4 bases at J, leaving 3 bases unmatched. Germline V gives CDR1 SGDLS, CDR2 YYNGEE. The CDR3 loop reads CASSVEPGGTEAFF. The CDR3 nucleotides read TGTGCCAGCAGCGTAGAGCCAGGGGGCACTGAAGCTTTCTTT.

Only one count was recorded for this clone. The chain employs TRBV3-1 (or the pseudogene TRBV3-2) and TRBJ1-1; tentatively, D is TRBD1 (6 bases). The CDR3 contains 17 residues. The V and J ends lost 4 bases and 0 bases respectively, with 18 bases between them. Germline assignment: CDR1 LGHDT and CDR2 YNNKEL (reference sequence). The CDR3 DNA is TGTGCCAGCAGCCTCCTGGGGGACACTATACTGAACACTGAAGCTTTCTTT. This encodes CASSLLGDTILNTEAFF.

The chain carries TRBV3-1 (or the pseudogene TRBV3-2) and TRBJ2-7, with 15 bases matching TRBD2. CDR1 is LGHDT, CDR2 YNNKEL, per germline (reference sequence). V was clipped by 5 bases and J by 2 bases; unmatched bases: 4. The CDR3 spans 16 residues. The CDR3 nucleotides are TGTGCCAGCAGCTTGGGACTAGCGGGAGGCACCTACGAGCAGTACTTC. Translated, it gives CASSLGLAGGTYEQYF.

The chain employs TRBV2 and TRBJ2-1; no definite D call. This CDR3 spans 12 amino acids. With 7 bases removed from V and 6 bases from J, the gap between germline ends came to 10 bases. CDR1 and CDR2 (germline): SNHLY, FYNNEI. In nucleotides, the CDR3 is TGTGCCAGCACGAGCACGCGCAATGAGCAGTTCTTC. It specifies CASTSTRNEQFF.

As to this clone: In the same sample, other DNA sequences code for this CDR3. The chain is built from TRBV10-3 and TRBJ2-2; 9 bases match TRBD2. This CDR3 is built from 15 residues. In germline, CDR1 is ENHRY, CDR2 SYGVKD. The junction had 4 bases not matched to a gene; V was cut back by 3 bases and J by 5 bases. Here the CDR3 reads CAISEAGGGTGELFF. The CDR3 DNA follows: TGTGCCATCAGTGAAGCGGGAGGTGGGACCGGGGAGCTGTTTTTT.

The rearrangement joins TRBV7-3 to TRBJ2-1; D gene uncertain. V lost 3 bases and J 2 bases, leaving 5 bases between the germline ends. This CDR3 has 13 amino acids. Germline loops: CDR1 SGHTA, CDR2 FQGTGA. The chain's CDR3 is CASSLSTYNEQFF. The DNA of the CDR3 is TGTGCCAGCAGCTTGAGCACCTACAATGAGCAGTTCTTC.

The V gene is TRBV11-3, the J gene TRBJ1-1; D is undetermined. The V gene's germline CDR1 is SGHNT and CDR2 YENEEA. The V and J ends lost 4 bases and 4 bases respectively, with 13 bases between them. This CDR3 has 14 residues. The CDR3 is CASSSHGMSTEAFF. The CDR3 nucleotides read TGTGCCAGCAGCTCCCACGGTATGAGCACTGAAGCTTTCTTT.

For the CDR3, the DNA is TGTGCCAGCAGGGACTATAGCAATGAGCAGTTCTTC. It encodes CASRDYSNEQFF. This sequence joins TRBV12-3 or TRBV12-4 and TRBJ2-1; tentatively, D is TRBD2 (6 bases). The CDR3 totals 12 residues. With 6 bases removed from V and 6 bases from J, the gap between germline ends came to 9 bases.

V is TRBV2 and J is TRBJ2-2, with D perhaps TRBD2 (7 bases). Germline CDR1 and CDR2: SNHLY and FYNNEI. The CDR3 extends over 14 amino acids. Trimming stripped 8 bases from V and 1 base from J, with 11 bases between. The CDR3 region has the DNA TGTGCCAGCCGGGGGGCTGAGAACACCGGGGAGCTGTTTTTT. As protein: CASRGAENTGELFF.

The chain joins TRBV13 to TRBJ2-3; 11 bases map to TRBD1. The CDR3 contains 15 residues. The junction had 6 bases not matched to a gene; V was cut back by 5 bases and J by 5 bases. CDR1 and CDR2 from the germline V gene are PRHDT and FYEKMQ (reference sequence). CDR3 amino acids: CASSRRTGGRDTQYF. CDR3 DNA: TGTGCCAGCAGCCGTCGGACAGGGGGCCGAGATACGCAGTATTTT.

The chain employs TRBV7-8 and TRBJ1-1; 9 nucleotides align to TRBD1. V trimming: 5 bases; J trimming: 9 bases; junction bases outside the gene matches: 13. Germline-derived CDR1 and CDR2 are SGHVS and FQNEAQ. This CDR3 spans 15 amino acids. CDR3 in amino acids: CASSGRGQGRGKAFF. CDR3 sequence (DNA): TGTGCCAGCAGCGGCAGGGGACAGGGAAGGGGGAAAGCTTTCTTT.

This clone was counted a single time. The V call is TRBV7-2, the J call TRBJ1-2; no firm D call. Germline values: CDR1 SGHTA, CDR2 FQGNSA. With 4 bases removed from V and 5 bases from J, the gap between germline ends came to 11 bases. CDR3 length: 13 residues. In nucleotides, the CDR3 is TGTGCCAGCAGCTCTAGGAATCCATATGGCTACACCTTC. It is translated as CASSSRNPYGYTF. The full variable domain, in which reference TRBV7-2 and TRBJ1-2 provide the parts outside the CDR3, is GAGVSQSPSNKVTEKGKDVELRCDPISGHTALYWYRQSLGQGLEFLIYFQGNSAPDKSGLPSDRFSAERTGGSVSTLTIQRTQQEDSAVYLCASSSRNPYGYTFGSGTRLTVV.

This clone was observed a single time. The chain employs TRBV7-8 and TRBJ2-1, with 7 bases aligning to TRBD2. Unmatched junction bases numbered 11, after V lost 4 bases and J lost 2 bases. The CDR3 runs 17 residues. The germline V gene encodes CDR1 SGHVS and CDR2 FQNEAQ. The CDR3 reads CASSSGGGSVAYNEQFF. The CDR3 region has the DNA TGTGCCAGCAGCTCGGGCGGCGGGAGCGTCGCCTACAATGAGCAGTTCTTC.

This chain links TRBV7-9 with TRBJ1-1; the D gene is possibly TRBD1 (6 bases). With 2 bases removed from V and 3 bases from J, the gap between germline ends came to 10 bases. In germline, CDR1 is SEHNR, CDR2 FQNEAQ (reference sequence). CDR3 length: 14 residues. CDR3 bases: TGTGCCAGCAGCTTAAGGGCAGGGGACACTGAAGCTTTCTTT. Encoded protein: CASSLRAGDTEAFF.

The CDR3 nucleotides read TGTGCCACCAGCAGAGTACCGGGGGGGGGTACTGAAAAACTGTTTTTT. Translation: CATSRVPGGGTEKLFF. The chain links TRBV15 to TRBJ1-4, with D possibly being TRBD1 (5 bases). CDR1 is LNHNV, CDR2 YYDKDF, per germline (reference sequence). CDR3 length equals 16 residues. The ends were cut back, 1 base at V and 7 bases at J, with 16 bases in the middle.

This chain uses TRBV28 with TRBJ1-1; D ambiguous. Germline V gene data show CDR1 as MDHEN and CDR2 as SYDVKM. This CDR3 spans 17 amino acids. The ends were cut back, 5 bases at V and 0 bases at J, with 19 bases in the middle. CDR3 region: CASSPGEAKELNTEAFF. DNA for the CDR3: TGTGCCAGCAGTCCCGGGGAGGCCAAAGAGTTGAACACTGAAGCTTTCTTT.

V and J are TRBV28 and TRBJ1-3, with no clear D. The germline V and J ends were trimmed by 2 bases and 0 bases, with 11 bases remaining between them. Germline CDR1 and CDR2: MDHEN and SYDVKM. The CDR3 contains 16 residues. The CDR3 sequence is CASSLPRGNSGNTIYF. As DNA, the CDR3 is TGTGCCAGCAGTTTACCCCGGGGAAACTCTGGAAACACCATATATTTT.

The chain uses TRBV27 and TRBJ2-5, with a possible D match to TRBD1 (5 bases). Trimming left V 3 bases short and J 4 bases short, with 15 bases between. CDR1 and CDR2 (germline): MNHEY, SMNVEV (reference sequence). The CDR3 is made up of 15 amino acids. In DNA form, the CDR3 reads TGTGCCAGCAGTTTTAGGGGATCAGAGCGAGAGACCCAGTACTTC. Amino acids: CASSFRGSERETQYF.

The chain employs TRBV7-9 and TRBJ2-4, with D possibly TRBD2 on 6 matching bases. Germline V gene data show CDR1 as SEHNR and CDR2 as FQNEAQ (reference sequence). Trimming shortened V by 6 bases and J by 0 bases, and 18 bases separated the two germline ends. This CDR3 has 17 residues. The DNA for the CDR3 is TGTGCCAGCAGAGACGCTCGGGAGACTTTAGCCAAAAACATTCAGTACTTC. Translation: CASRDARETLAKNIQYF.

The V call is TRBV18, the J call TRBJ1-4; the match to TRBD1 covers 7 bases. The trim removed 1 base at V and 5 bases at J, leaving 7 bases unmatched. The CDR3 extends over 16 amino acids. Germline V gene lookup returns CDR1 KGHSH and CDR2 LQKENI. The CDR3 spells CASSPLPGQINEKLFF. Here the CDR3 DNA reads TGTGCCAGCTCACCACTACCGGGACAGATAAATGAAAAACTGTTTTTT.